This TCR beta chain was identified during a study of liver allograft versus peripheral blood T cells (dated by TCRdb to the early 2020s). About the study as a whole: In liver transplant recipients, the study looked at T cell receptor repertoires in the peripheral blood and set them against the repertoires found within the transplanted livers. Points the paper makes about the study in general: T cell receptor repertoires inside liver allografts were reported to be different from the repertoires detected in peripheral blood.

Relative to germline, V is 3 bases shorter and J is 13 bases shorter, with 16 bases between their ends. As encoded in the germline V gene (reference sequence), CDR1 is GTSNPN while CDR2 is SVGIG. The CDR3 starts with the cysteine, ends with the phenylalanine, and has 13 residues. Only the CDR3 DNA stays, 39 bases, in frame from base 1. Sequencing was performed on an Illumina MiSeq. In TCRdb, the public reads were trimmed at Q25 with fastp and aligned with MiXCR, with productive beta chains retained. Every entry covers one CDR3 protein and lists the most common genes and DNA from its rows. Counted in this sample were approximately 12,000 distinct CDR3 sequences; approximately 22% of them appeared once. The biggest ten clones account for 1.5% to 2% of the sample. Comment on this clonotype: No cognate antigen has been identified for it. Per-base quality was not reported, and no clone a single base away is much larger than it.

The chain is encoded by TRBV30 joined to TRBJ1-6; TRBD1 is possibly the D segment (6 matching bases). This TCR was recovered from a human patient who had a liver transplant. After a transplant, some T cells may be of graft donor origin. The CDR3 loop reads CAWRDSGFSPLHF. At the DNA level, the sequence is TGTGCCTGGAGGGACAGTGGGTTTTCCCCCCTCCACTTT.